This entry concerns a single TCR beta chain. Its cognate antigen is unknown. This beta chain lies outside the target of a library built for alpha chains; its clone size means little. The sample originates from a study of spatial heterogeneity in lung cancer. For the study at large: Matched bulk RNA-seq yielded a T cell transcriptional module score. Counts of TCR transcripts in tumor regions correlated strongly with that score. In raw reads, more than eight appearances on average were recorded for each unique TCR and UMI combination.

Trimming cost V 2 bases and J 7 bases, with 18 bases left between them. This CDR3 comprises 15 residues. Germline V gene data show CDR1 as LNHNV and CDR2 as YYDKDF (reference sequence). Documented time point: sample taken at primary tumor resection. Donation came from some 73 patients with untreated early-stage non-small cell lung cancer. Single TCR cDNA molecules each had their own unique molecular identifier. From the 5' RACE reads, TCRdb called clonotypes with MiXCR, one entry per CDR3 protein. Counted here are fewer than 3,000 distinct CDR3 sequences, around 54% occurring once; the ten biggest clones make up approximately 63%. Findings and caveats of the study: Tumor mutation count correlated with how many alpha and beta TCRs expanded intratumorally.

The clonotype originates from a male donor with early-stage non-small cell lung cancer. J is TRBJ2-7 and V is TRBV15; D is perhaps TRBD1 (6 bases). Source: lung tumor tissue, taken at surgery. As DNA, the CDR3 is TGTGCCACCAGCAGACCCGGGATGGGGGCTAGGGAGCAGTACTTC. Translating it yields CATSRPGMGAREQYF.